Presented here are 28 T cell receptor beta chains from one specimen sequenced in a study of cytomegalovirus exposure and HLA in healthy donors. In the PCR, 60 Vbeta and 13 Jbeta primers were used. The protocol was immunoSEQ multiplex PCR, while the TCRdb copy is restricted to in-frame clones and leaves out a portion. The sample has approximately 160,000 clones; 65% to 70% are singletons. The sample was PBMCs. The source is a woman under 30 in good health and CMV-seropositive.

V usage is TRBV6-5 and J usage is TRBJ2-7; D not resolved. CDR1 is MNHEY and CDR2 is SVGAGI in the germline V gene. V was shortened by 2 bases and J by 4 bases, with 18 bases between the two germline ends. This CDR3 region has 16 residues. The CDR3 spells CASSYDPGLQAYEQYF. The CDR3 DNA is TGTGCCAGCAGTTACGACCCGGGTCTTCAAGCTTACGAGCAGTACTTC.

The CDR3 nucleotides are TGTGCCAGCAGCTACACAGGGGTGGGTACTGAAGCTTTCTTT. It encodes CASSYTGVGTEAFF. The genes are TRBV7-9 and TRBJ1-1, with TRBD1 identical over 7 bases. The trim removed 4 bases at V and 5 bases at J, leaving 7 bases unmatched. Per germline, CDR1 SEHNR and CDR2 FQNEAQ (reference sequence). This CDR3 has 14 residues.

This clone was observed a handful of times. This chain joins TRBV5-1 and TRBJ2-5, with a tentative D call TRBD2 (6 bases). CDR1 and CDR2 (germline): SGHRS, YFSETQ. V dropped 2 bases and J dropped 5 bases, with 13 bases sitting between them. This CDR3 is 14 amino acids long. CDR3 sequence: CASSFPGARETQYF. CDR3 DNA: TGCGCCAGCAGCTTTCCGGGAGCGCGCGAGACCCAGTACTTC.

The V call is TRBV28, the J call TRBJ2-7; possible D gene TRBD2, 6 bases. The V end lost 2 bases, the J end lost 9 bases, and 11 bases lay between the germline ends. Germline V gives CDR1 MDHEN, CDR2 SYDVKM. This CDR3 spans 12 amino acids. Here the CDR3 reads CASSLTGVWQYF. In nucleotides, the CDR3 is TGTGCCAGCAGTTTAACGGGGGTCTGGCAGTACTTC.

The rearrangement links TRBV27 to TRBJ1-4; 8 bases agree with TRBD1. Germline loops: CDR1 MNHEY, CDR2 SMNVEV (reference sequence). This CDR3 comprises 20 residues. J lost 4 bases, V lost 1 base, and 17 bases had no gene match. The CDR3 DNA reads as TGTGCCAGCAGTTTATTCACCCCCAGGACAGGGTCCAGGGGTAATGAAAAACTGTTTTTT. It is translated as CASSLFTPRTGSRGNEKLFF.

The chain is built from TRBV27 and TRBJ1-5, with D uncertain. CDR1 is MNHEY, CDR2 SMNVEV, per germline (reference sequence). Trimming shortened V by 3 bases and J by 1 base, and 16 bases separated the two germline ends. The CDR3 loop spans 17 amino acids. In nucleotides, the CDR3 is TGTGCCAGCAGTTTCCGGACGGCGGGCTCCAGCAATCAGCCCCAGCATTTT. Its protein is CASSFRTAGSSNQPQHF.

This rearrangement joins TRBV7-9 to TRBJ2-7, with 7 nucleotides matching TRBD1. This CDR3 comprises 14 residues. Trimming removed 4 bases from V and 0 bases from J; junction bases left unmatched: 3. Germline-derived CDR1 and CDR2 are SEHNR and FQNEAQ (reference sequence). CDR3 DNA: TGTGCCAGCAGCTCCGGGACAGCCTCCTACGAGCAGTACTTC. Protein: CASSSGTASYEQYF.

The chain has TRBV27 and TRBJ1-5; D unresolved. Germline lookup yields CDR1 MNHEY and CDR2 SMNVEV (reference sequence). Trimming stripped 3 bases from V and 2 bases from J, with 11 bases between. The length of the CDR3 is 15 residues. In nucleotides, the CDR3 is TGTGCCAGCAGTTTCGCGGTCCCGGGCAATCAGCCCCAGCATTTT. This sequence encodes CASSFAVPGNQPQHF.

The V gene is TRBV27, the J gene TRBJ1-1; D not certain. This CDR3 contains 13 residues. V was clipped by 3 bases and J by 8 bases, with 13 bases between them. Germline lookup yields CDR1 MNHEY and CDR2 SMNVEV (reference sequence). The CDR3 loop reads CASSFRFAGEAFF. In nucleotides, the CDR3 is TGTGCCAGCAGTTTCAGGTTCGCGGGGGAAGCTTTCTTT.

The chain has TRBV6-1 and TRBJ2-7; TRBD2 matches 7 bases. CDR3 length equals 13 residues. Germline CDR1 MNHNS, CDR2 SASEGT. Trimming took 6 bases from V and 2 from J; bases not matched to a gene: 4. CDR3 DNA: TGTGCCAGCAGGGATGGGACTACCTACGAGCAGTACTTC. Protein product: CASRDGTTYEQYF.

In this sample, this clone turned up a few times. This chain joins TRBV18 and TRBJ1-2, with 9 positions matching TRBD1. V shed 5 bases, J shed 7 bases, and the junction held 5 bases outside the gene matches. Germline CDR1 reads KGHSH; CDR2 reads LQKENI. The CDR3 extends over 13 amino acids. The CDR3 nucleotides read TGTGCCAGCTCAGAACAGGGGGCTGCTGGCTACACCTTC. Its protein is CASSEQGAAGYTF. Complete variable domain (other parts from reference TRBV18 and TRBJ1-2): NAGVMQNPRHLVRRRGQEARLRCSPMKGHSHVYWYRQLPEEGLKFMVYLQKENIIDESGMPKERFSAEFPKEGPSILRIQQVVRGDSAAYFCASSEQGAAGYTFGSGTRLTVV.

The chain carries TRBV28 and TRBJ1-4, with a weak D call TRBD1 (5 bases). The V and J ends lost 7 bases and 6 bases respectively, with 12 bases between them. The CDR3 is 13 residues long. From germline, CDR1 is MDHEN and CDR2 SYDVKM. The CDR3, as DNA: TGTGCCAGCAACAACCAGGGATATGAAAAACTGTTTTTT. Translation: CASNNQGYEKLFF. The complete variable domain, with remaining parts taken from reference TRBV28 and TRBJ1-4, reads DVKVTQSSRYLVKRTGEKVFLECVQDMDHENMFWYRQDPGLGLRLIYFSYDVKMKEKGDIPEGYSVSREKKERFSLILESASTNQTSMYLCASNNQGYEKLFFGSGTQLSVL.

CDR3: CASSSRQGDGEQYF. The CDR3 DNA follows: TGTGCCAGCAGCTCGAGACAGGGGGACGGCGAGCAGTACTTC. The chain joins TRBV7-6 to TRBJ2-7; 9 bases are a match to TRBD1. The CDR3 consists of 14 residues. V shed 4 bases and J 6 bases; nucleotides not matched to a gene: 7. Germline CDR1 and CDR2: SGHVS and FNYEAQ.

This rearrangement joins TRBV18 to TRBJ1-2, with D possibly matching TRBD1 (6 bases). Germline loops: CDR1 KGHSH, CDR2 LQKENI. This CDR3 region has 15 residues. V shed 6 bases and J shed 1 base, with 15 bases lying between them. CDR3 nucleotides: TGTGCCAGCTCTGGTCGGGGGGCGCTTAACTATGGCTACACCTTC. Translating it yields CASSGRGALNYGYTF.

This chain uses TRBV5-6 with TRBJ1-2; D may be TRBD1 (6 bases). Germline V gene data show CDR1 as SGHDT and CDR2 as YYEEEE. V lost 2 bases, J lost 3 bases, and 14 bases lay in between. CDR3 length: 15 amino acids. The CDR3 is CASSFGAGAYYGYTF. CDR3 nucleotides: TGTGCCAGCAGCTTCGGGGCGGGGGCATACTATGGCTACACCTTC.

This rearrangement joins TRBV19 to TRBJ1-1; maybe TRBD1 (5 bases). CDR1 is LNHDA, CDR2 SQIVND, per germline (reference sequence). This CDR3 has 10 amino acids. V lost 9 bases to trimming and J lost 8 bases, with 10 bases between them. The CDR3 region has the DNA TGTGCCAGCGGAGGGGTCGAAGCTTTCTTT. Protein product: CASGGVEAFF.

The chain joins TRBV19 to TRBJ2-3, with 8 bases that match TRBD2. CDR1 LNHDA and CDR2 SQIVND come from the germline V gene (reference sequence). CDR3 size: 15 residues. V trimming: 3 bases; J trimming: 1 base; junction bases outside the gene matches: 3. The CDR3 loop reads CASSIGTRGTDTQYF. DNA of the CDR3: TGTGCCAGTAGTATCGGGACTAGGGGCACAGATACGCAGTATTTT.

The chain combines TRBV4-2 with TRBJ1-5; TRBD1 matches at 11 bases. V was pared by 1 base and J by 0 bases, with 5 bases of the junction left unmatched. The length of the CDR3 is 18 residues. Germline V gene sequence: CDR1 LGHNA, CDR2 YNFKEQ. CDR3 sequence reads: CASSQAGQGVDSNQPQHF. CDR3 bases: TGTGCCAGCAGCCAAGCGGGACAGGGGGTCGATAGCAATCAGCCCCAGCATTTT.

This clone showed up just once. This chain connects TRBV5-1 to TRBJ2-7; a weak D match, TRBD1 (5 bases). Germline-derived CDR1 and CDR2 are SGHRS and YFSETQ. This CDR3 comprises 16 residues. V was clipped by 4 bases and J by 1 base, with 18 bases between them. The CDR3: CASSPGIETASYEQYF. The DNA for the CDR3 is TGCGCCAGCAGCCCTGGAATAGAGACAGCATCCTACGAGCAGTACTTC.

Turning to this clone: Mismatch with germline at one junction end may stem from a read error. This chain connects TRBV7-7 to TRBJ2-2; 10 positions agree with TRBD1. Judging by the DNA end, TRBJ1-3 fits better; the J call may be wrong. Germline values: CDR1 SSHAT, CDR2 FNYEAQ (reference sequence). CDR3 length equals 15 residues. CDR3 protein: CASSRGQGPGNTIYF. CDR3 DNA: TGTGCTAGCAGCCGGGGACAGGGGCCTGGAAACACCATATATTTT.

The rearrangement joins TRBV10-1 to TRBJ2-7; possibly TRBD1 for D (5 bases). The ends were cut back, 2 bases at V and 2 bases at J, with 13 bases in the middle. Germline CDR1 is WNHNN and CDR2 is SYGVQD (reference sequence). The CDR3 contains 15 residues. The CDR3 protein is CASSEGTGQTYEQYF. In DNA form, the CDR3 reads TGCGCCAGCAGTGAGGGAACAGGCCAAACCTACGAGCAGTACTTC.

CDR3 sequence reads: CASSHPAAVLSYNEQFF. The CDR3 bases are TGCGCCAGCAGCCATCCAGCCGCGGTACTCTCCTACAATGAGCAGTTCTTC. V gene TRBV4-1 combines with J gene TRBJ2-1, with D unresolved. From germline, CDR1 is MGHRA and CDR2 YSYEKL. V shed 3 bases and J shed 0 bases, with 15 bases lying between them. CDR3 length equals 17 residues.

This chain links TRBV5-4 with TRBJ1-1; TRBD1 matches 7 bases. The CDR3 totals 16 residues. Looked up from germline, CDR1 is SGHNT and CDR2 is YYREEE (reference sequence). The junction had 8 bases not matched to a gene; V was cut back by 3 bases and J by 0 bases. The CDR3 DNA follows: TGTGCCAGCAGCTCGTGGGACAGCAACTTGAACACTGAAGCTTTCTTT. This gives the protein CASSSWDSNLNTEAFF.

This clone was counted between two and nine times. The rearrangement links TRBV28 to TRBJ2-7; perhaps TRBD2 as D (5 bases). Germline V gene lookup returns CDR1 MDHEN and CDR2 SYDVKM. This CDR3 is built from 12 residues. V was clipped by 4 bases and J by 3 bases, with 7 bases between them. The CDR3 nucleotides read TGTGCCAGCAGTTCTGGACTCTACGAGCAGTACTTC. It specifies CASSSGLYEQYF.

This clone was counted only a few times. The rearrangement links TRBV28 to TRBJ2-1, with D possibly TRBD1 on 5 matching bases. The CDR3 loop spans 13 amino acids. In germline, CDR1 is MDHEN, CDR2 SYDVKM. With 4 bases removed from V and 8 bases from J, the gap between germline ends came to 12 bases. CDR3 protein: CASSYQRGDEQFF. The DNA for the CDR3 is TGTGCCAGCAGTTATCAAAGGGGCGATGAGCAGTTCTTC.

CDR3 DNA sequence: TGCGCCAGCAGCCAAGATGGGAGGGAGGGCTACACCTTC. Translated, it gives CASSQDGREGYTF. The rearrangement joins TRBV4-1 to TRBJ1-2; D call uncertain. V was pared by 0 bases and J by 8 bases, with 10 bases between. CDR1 and CDR2 from the germline V gene are MGHRA and YSYEKL. This CDR3 region has 13 residues.

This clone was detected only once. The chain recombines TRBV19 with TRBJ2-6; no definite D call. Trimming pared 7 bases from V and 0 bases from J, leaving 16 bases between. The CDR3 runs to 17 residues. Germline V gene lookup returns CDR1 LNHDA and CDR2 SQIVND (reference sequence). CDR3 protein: CASTRPGSSSGANVLTF. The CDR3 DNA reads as TGTGCCAGTACCCGCCCAGGCTCGAGCTCTGGGGCCAACGTCCTGACTTTC.

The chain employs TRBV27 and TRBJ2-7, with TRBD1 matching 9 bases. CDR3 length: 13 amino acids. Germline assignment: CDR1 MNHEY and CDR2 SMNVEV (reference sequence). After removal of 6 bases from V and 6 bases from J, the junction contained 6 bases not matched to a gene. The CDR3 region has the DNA TGTGCCAGCAGCCTTAACAGGGGGCTCGAGCAGTACTTC. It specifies CASSLNRGLEQYF.